Below are 21 T cell receptor beta chains sequenced from a single sample in a study of T cell repertoires in cytomegalovirus infection. The antigens for these receptors are not known. MiXCR was run by TCRdb on the reads, yielding one entry per CDR3 protein. The table records about 740,000 distinct CDR3 sequences, roughly 30% of them present only once. The input for sequencing was cultured PBMCs, taken from culture after CMV antigen stimulation. The receptors here all came from a human donor in good health (CMV status not recorded). Some clones in this sample may be carry-over from other donors' samples.

The V call is TRBV6-6, the J call TRBJ2-3, with D unresolved. Germline-derived CDR1 and CDR2 are MNHNY and SVGAGI (reference sequence). The CDR3 contains 12 residues. V was clipped by 6 bases and J by 4 bases, with 8 bases between them. Written as DNA, the CDR3 is TGTGCCAGCAGGATAGTGTCAGATACGCAGTATTTT. Protein product: CASRIVSDTQYF.

The CDR3 sequence: CASSSRGLGYTF. The CDR3 DNA follows: TGTGCCAGCAGTTCCAGGGGTCTGGGCTACACCTTC. The chain links TRBV2 to TRBJ1-2; TRBD1 might be the D (6 bases). CDR1 is SNHLY, CDR2 FYNNEI, per germline. The CDR3 is 12 amino acids. V lost 5 bases, J lost 8 bases, and 12 bases lay in between.

The chain joins TRBV4-1 to TRBJ1-4, with 8 nucleotides matching TRBD1. This CDR3 comprises 19 residues. The ends lost 1 base at V and 3 bases at J; junction bases unmatched: 13. Germline V gene data show CDR1 as MGHRA and CDR2 as YSYEKL. CDR3 in amino acids: CASSQALQGSTGANEKLFF. The DNA for the CDR3 is TGCGCCAGCAGCCAAGCCCTCCAAGGGTCGACAGGGGCTAATGAAAAACTGTTTTTT.

In this sample, this clonotype turned up a few times. The chain employs TRBV6-7 and TRBJ1-1; D gene ambiguous. TRBV6-7 carries the ORF label, with uncertain function. Trimming took off 0 bases at V and 1 base at J, with 9 bases between the two ends. The CDR3 consists of 15 residues. CDR3 coding DNA: TGTGCCAGCAGTTACTCGCCCGGCAAGAACACTGAAGCTTTCTTT. Protein: CASSYSPGKNTEAFF.

The chain has TRBV5-1 and TRBJ2-5; no firm D call. Per germline, CDR1 SGHRS and CDR2 YFSETQ. V lost 2 bases to trimming and J lost 6 bases, with 14 bases between them. CDR3 size: 14 residues. CDR3 amino acids: CASSFGVTRKTQYF. The DNA of the CDR3 is TGCGCCAGCAGCTTTGGGGTTACAAGGAAGACCCAGTACTTC.

The chain is built from TRBV28 and TRBJ1-5, with TRBD1 identical over 8 bases. Germline assignment: CDR1 MDHEN and CDR2 SYDVKM. This CDR3 has 12 residues. The ends lost 8 bases at V and 6 bases at J; junction bases unmatched: 3. The CDR3 here is CASQGAGQPQHF. DNA for the CDR3: TGTGCCAGCCAGGGGGCAGGTCAGCCCCAGCATTTT.

The chain recombines TRBV28 with TRBJ1-3, with D possibly being TRBD1 (5 bases). Germline V gives CDR1 MDHEN, CDR2 SYDVKM. This CDR3 has 14 amino acids. Trimming stripped 6 bases from V and 4 bases from J, with 13 bases between. CDR3 bases: TGTGCCAGCAGCCCCGCGGGGGGAGGAAACACCATATATTTT. Translated, it gives CASSPAGGGNTIYF.

At least ten counts were recorded for this clonotype. This CDR3 is CASNSNSGANVLTF. The CDR3 DNA is TGTGCCAGCAATTCAAACTCTGGGGCCAACGTCCTGACTTTC. The chain employs TRBV12-3 or TRBV12-4 and TRBJ2-6, with D uncertain. V gave up 7 bases and J gave up 0 bases, with 7 bases separating them. CDR3 length: 14 amino acids.

This clonotype has a handful of counts. This chain joins TRBV5-4 and TRBJ2-1; 8 positions match TRBD1. V was pared by 1 base and J by 5 bases, with 8 bases of the junction left unmatched. Germline V gene sequence: CDR1 SGHNT, CDR2 YYREEE (reference sequence). The CDR3 is made up of 16 amino acids. This chain's CDR3 is CASSLPWDRNNNEQFF. The CDR3 bases are TGTGCCAGCAGCTTGCCCTGGGACAGGAATAACAATGAGCAGTTCTTC.

The table lists this clonotype with many counts. This chain links TRBV7-9 with TRBJ1-5; maybe TRBD1 (5 bases). The CDR3 contains 14 residues. Germline loops: CDR1 SEHNR, CDR2 FQNEAQ (reference sequence). Trimming cost V 4 bases and J 2 bases, with 9 bases left between them. Written as DNA, the CDR3 is TGTGCCAGCAGCTCCTCGACAGGCAATCAGCCCCAGCATTTT. It translates to CASSSSTGNQPQHF.

The J gene is TRBJ2-7, the V gene TRBV10-3, with D possibly matching TRBD1 (6 bases). This CDR3 spans 14 amino acids. Trimming left V 0 bases short and J 6 bases short, with 12 bases between. Germline V gene sequence: CDR1 ENHRY, CDR2 SYGVKD. The CDR3 reads CAISESGQPSEQYF. The CDR3 nucleotides are TGTGCCATCAGTGAGTCCGGACAGCCCTCCGAGCAGTACTTC.

For the CDR3, the DNA is TGTGCCAGCAGGGGGGATGGGTCCTACAATGAGCAGTTCTTC. Translating it yields CASRGDGSYNEQFF. The J gene is TRBJ2-1, the V gene TRBV2; D is perhaps TRBD1 or TRBD2 (5 bases each). Germline V CDR1 and CDR2: SNHLY, FYNNEI. CDR3 length: 14 amino acids. Deletions cut 6 bases from V and 1 base from J, with 10 bases between.

A few counts support this clonotype. The chain is built from TRBV6-5 and TRBJ1-6; 8 bases match TRBD1. V lost 4 bases to trimming and J lost 5 bases; unmatched junction nucleotides: 4. This CDR3 contains 15 residues. Germline loops: CDR1 MNHEY, CDR2 SVGAGI. CDR3 amino acids: CASSWNRGNNSPLHF. The CDR3 DNA follows: TGTGCCAGCAGTTGGAACAGGGGGAATAATTCACCCCTCCACTTT.

This clonotype showed up many times. V is TRBV7-8 and J is TRBJ1-1; no clear D. The CDR3 contains 13 residues. Germline V gene sequence: CDR1 SGHVS, CDR2 FQNEAQ. The V end lost 2 bases, the J end lost 4 bases, and 8 bases lay between the germline ends. CDR3 amino acids: CASSLSRITEAFF. The CDR3 DNA reads TGTGCCAGCAGCTTAAGCAGGATCACTGAAGCTTTCTTT.

This clonotype was seen a handful of times. The chain links TRBV20-1 to TRBJ1-2, with D hard to call. Germline lookup yields CDR1 DFQATT and CDR2 SNEGSKA (reference sequence). V dropped 3 bases and J dropped 4 bases, with 3 bases sitting between them. The CDR3 is 10 residues long. The CDR3 is CSASTYGYTF. Written as DNA, the CDR3 is TGCAGTGCTAGCACCTATGGCTACACCTTC.

The V and J genes are TRBV6-6 and TRBJ2-5; no reliable D call. This CDR3 has 14 residues. In germline, CDR1 is MNHNY, CDR2 SVGAGI (reference sequence). V gave up 5 bases and J gave up 5 bases, with 15 bases separating them. The CDR3 sequence is CASSPRVVGETQYF. For the CDR3, the DNA is TGTGCCAGCAGTCCAAGGGTGGTGGGGGAGACCCAGTACTTC.

This clonotype occurred many times. The rearrangement joins TRBV7-2 to TRBJ1-1; D possibly corresponds to TRBD1 (6 bases). Trimming cost V 1 base and J 5 bases, with 14 bases left between them. The germline V gene has CDR1 SGHTA and CDR2 FQGNSA. This CDR3 has 15 residues. In DNA form, the CDR3 reads TGTGCCAGCAGCTTAGTGCCGGGGGCGACGACTGAAGCTTTCTTT. Translation: CASSLVPGATTEAFF.

This clonotype has more than one count but fewer than ten. V and J are TRBV11-2 and TRBJ2-7; 7 bases match TRBD1. Germline V lookup: CDR1 SGHAT, CDR2 FQNNGV. CDR3 size: 18 residues. Unmatched junction bases numbered 16, after V lost 5 bases and J lost 0 bases. This chain's CDR3 is CASSRDSKSILSSYEQYF. In nucleotides, the CDR3 is TGTGCCAGCAGCCGGGACAGCAAGTCTATTCTGAGCTCCTACGAGCAGTACTTC. The variable domain in full, completed from reference TRBV11-2 and TRBJ2-7, reads EAGVAQSPRYKIIEKRQSVAFWCNPISGHATLYWYQQILGQGPKLLIQFQNNGVVDDSQLPKDRFSAERLKGVDSTLKIQPAKLEDSAVYLCASSRDSKSILSSYEQYFGPGTRLTVT.

V usage is TRBV12-3 or TRBV12-4 and J usage is TRBJ2-7; weak D call: TRBD2 (5 bases). The V end was cut by 5 bases, the J end by 6 bases, with 14 bases between. CDR3 length: 13 residues. CDR3 protein: CASSERAASEQYF. DNA of the CDR3: TGTGCCAGCAGTGAGAGGGCCGCCAGCGAGCAGTACTTC.

This clonotype was seen a handful of times. The V call is TRBV7-2, the J call TRBJ2-3; no clear D. This CDR3 is 15 amino acids long. Germline V CDR1 and CDR2: SGHTA, FQGNSA. The ends were cut back, 5 bases at V and 8 bases at J, with 20 bases in the middle. The CDR3 spells CASSPRSATKATQYF. CDR3 sequence (DNA): TGTGCCAGCAGCCCCAGGTCCGCTACTAAGGCTACGCAGTATTTT.

The gene calls are TRBV2 and TRBJ2-7, with 7 positions matching TRBD1. Unmatched junction bases numbered 7, after V lost 1 base and J lost 7 bases. This CDR3 is built from 14 residues. The V gene's germline CDR1 is SNHLY and CDR2 FYNNEI. The CDR3, as DNA: TGTGCCAGCAGTGAAGACAGGGGCCCTCGGGAGCAGTACTTC. Its translation: CASSEDRGPREQYF.